This TCR beta chain derives from a study of response to subunit inactivated influenza vaccine. This clonotype was seen a few times. Its antigen is still unknown. TCRdb processed the RT-PCR reads anew with MiXCR; each CDR3 protein has one entry. The sample gives 500,000 or so distinct CDR3 sequences, more than 15% of which show up once; around 3% is in the top ten. Study-wide findings and caveats: With each seasonal influenza vaccination, the authors suggested, few new T cells are recruited.

With V trimmed by 1 base and J by 0 bases, 6 bases remained unmatched. CDR1 is MNHEY and CDR2 is SVGAGI in the germline V gene. CDR3 length: 18 amino acids. Specimen: CD4+ T cells sorted from PBMCs, collected roughly 24 months after vaccination. This rearrangement joins TRBV6-5 to TRBJ2-1; the match to TRBD2 covers 10 bases. The receptor was derived from a man aged 50-75 years who received an inactivated influenza vaccine. In nucleotides, the CDR3 is TGTGCCAGCAGTTACTTAACTAGCGGGGTGAGCTCCTACAATGAGCAGTTCTTC. It encodes CASSYLTSGVSSYNEQFF.